The TCR beta chain under discussion was sequenced for a study of shared clonotypes between healthy human individuals. Study outcomes and limitations: Generally, estimated richness proved larger in naive subsets than it did in memory subsets.

Naive CD8 cells were CD45RO-negative, positively selected for CCR7, excluding terminally differentiated effector memory CD45RA+ cells. Donors were healthy HIV-negative adults without recently reported acute infections or vaccinations. Sequencing was performed with immunoSEQ multiplex PCR; in TCRdb, only in-frame clones are kept and a portion is missing. The sample has around 1.9 million clones, just over 90% seen once. The germline V gene has CDR1 MGHRA and CDR2 YSYEKL. V lost 1 base and J 2 bases, leaving 8 bases between the germline ends. The length of the CDR3 is 14 residues. Note on this clone: The antigen is undetermined.

This clonotype originated in a man aged 18 to 30 in good health. Some clones in this sample may be carry-over from other donors' samples. Sequencing used naive CD8+ T cells from PBMCs. The chain recombines TRBV4-1 with TRBJ1-1; no clear D gene. The CDR3 loop is CASSQGWGNTEAFF. In DNA form, the CDR3 reads TGCGCCAGCAGCCAAGGTTGGGGAAACACTGAAGCTTTCTTT.